This entry describes one TCR beta chain. Only in-frame clones appear in the TCRdb table, and some are missing; sequencing was by immunoSEQ multiplex PCR. In the table there are about 80,000 clones, roughly 86% of which are singletons. The sample is drawn from a study of control samples from healthy donors and cancer patients. The CDR3 contains 14 residues. Germline CDR1 and CDR2: SGHDN and FVKESK. Unmatched junction bases numbered 7, after V lost 6 bases and J lost 4 bases. Specimen: blood. The chain has TRBV14 and TRBJ1-2, with 8 bases fitting TRBD1. The receptor comes from a man in his fifties or sixties in good health. The CDR3 DNA reads TGTGCCAGCAGGGATTCCGGGACAGGCTATGGCTACACCTTC. This gives the protein CASRDSGTGYGYTF.